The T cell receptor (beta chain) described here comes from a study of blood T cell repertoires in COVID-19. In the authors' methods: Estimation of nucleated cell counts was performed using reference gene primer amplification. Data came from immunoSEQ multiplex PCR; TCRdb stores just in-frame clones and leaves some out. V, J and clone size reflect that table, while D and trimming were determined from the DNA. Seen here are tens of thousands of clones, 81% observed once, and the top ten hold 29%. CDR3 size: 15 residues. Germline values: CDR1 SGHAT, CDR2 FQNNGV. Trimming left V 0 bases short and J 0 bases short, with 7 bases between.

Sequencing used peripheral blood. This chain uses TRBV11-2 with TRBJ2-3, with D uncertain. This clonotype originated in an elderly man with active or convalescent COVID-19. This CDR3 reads CASSLDLPSTDTQYF. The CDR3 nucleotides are TGTGCCAGCAGCTTAGACCTACCTAGCACAGATACGCAGTATTTT.